Presented here are 14 T cell receptor beta chains from one specimen sequenced in a study of T cell repertoires in aging, cancer and after chemotherapy. Multiplex touch-down PCR with TRB-A/B primers amplified rearranged V-D-J TRB sequences. TCRdb fed the multiplex PCR reads into MiXCR, producing one record per CDR3 protein. The sample comprises more than 6,500 distinct CDR3 sequences, approximately 22% of which are singletons, and about 8.5% rests with the top ten. TCR beta rearrangements were amplified from peripheral blood genomic DNA. The specimen was blood. The receptors were gathered from a human donor with a blood cancer.

Regarding this clonotype: Germline and junction disagree at one end, which may indicate a read error. The chain recombines TRBV12-3 or TRBV12-4 with TRBJ2-5; 8 bases map to TRBD1. The CDR3 length is 15 residues. CDR3 sequence: CASSLRFRGQETEYF. The CDR3 DNA reads TGTGCCAGCAGTTTAAGGTTCAGGGGGCAAGAGACCGAGTACTTC.

The sample holds a few counts of this clonotype. The V gene is TRBV7-3, the J gene TRBJ2-3; D is unclear. The germline CDR1 and CDR2 sequences are SGHTA and FQGTGA. The ends were cut back, 3 bases at V and 4 bases at J, with 8 bases in the middle. The CDR3 covers 13 residues. CDR3 residues: CASSFSPPDTQYF. The CDR3 bases are TGTGCCAGCAGCTTCTCCCCCCCAGATACGCAGTATTTT.

This clonotype showed up just a few times. The CDR3 region is CASSQVGRGDTEAFF. The DNA for the CDR3 is TGCGCCAGCAGCCAAGTCGGCAGGGGGGACACTGAAGCTTTCTTT. The rearrangement links TRBV4-3 to TRBJ1-1, with 7 bases lining up with TRBD1. The V gene end was trimmed by 1 base and the J gene end by 3 bases; junction bases not matched to a gene: 5. Per germline, CDR1 LGHNA and CDR2 YSLEER. This CDR3 has 15 amino acids.

The V call is TRBV6-5, the J call TRBJ1-1; D is unresolved. V lost 7 bases to trimming and J lost 1 base, with 10 bases between them. CDR3 length equals 13 residues. The germline V gene encodes CDR1 MNHEY and CDR2 SVGAGI. CDR3 protein: CASTYGENTEAFF. Here the CDR3 DNA reads TGTGCCAGCACCTATGGCGAGAACACTGAAGCTTTCTTT.

By sample fraction, this clonotype is medium-sized. V is TRBV18 and J is TRBJ2-5; 10 positions agree with TRBD1. The CDR3 contains 17 residues. From germline, CDR1 is KGHSH and CDR2 LQKENI. J was trimmed by 5 bases and V by 0 bases; bases with no gene match: 9. Here the CDR3 DNA reads TGTGCCAGCTCACCACCCCCCCTTGGACAGGGGGGGGAGACCCAGTACTTC. It translates to CASSPPPLGQGGETQYF.

This clonotype is labeled medium-sized. The chain is built from TRBV5-5 and TRBJ1-2; 11 nucleotides match TRBD1. Trimming at V came to 1 base and at J to 4 bases, leaving 21 bases not matched to a gene. Germline V gene sequence: CDR1 SGHKS, CDR2 YYEKEE (reference sequence). The CDR3 is 21 amino acids. This CDR3 is CASSLLSGWTGGSPSSYGYTF. The CDR3 DNA is TGTGCCAGCAGCTTGTTAAGCGGTTGGACAGGGGGCAGCCCTTCCTCCTATGGCTACACCTTC.

By share, this clonotype counts as medium-sized. The chain combines TRBV5-4 with TRBJ2-7; the D is unclear. Per germline, CDR1 SGHNT and CDR2 YYREEE (reference sequence). This CDR3 is built from 11 residues. V lost 4 bases and J 8 bases, leaving 10 bases between the germline ends. The CDR3 sequence is CASSRIVQQYF. In nucleotides, the CDR3 is TGTGCCAGCAGCCGCATCGTCCAGCAGTACTTC.

By share, this clonotype counts as medium-sized (0.01 to 0.1%). This sequence joins TRBV24-1 and TRBJ2-2; the D gene is possibly TRBD2 (5 bases). CDR3 length equals 15 residues. Germline assignment: CDR1 KGHDR and CDR2 SFDVKD. Trimming removed 3 bases at V and 4 bases at J, with 11 bases between. The CDR3 spells CATSDRASITGELFF. In DNA form, the CDR3 reads TGTGCCACCAGTGATAGAGCTAGCATCACCGGGGAGCTGTTTTTT.

Of note for this clonotype: Its ends do not fully match the called genes, so a read error is possible. The chain has TRBV4-2 and TRBJ2-7; 9 positions agree with TRBD1. Per germline, CDR1 LGHNA and CDR2 YNFKEQ. The CDR3 runs to 14 residues. Here the CDR3 reads CASSAGTGSYEQYF. CDR3 DNA sequence: TGCGCCAGCAGCGCCGGGACAGGGAGCTACGAGCAGTACTTC.

This clonotype is judged medium-sized. The chain couples TRBV7-6 to TRBJ2-2; D gene uncertain. Germline lookup yields CDR1 SGHVS and CDR2 FNYEAQ. Trimming removed 8 bases from V and 5 bases from J, with 6 bases in between. This CDR3 is 11 amino acids long. CDR3 amino acids: CASSVTGELFF. In DNA, the CDR3 is TGTGCCAGCTCCGTGACCGGGGAGCTGTTTTTT.

The rearrangement links TRBV7-9 to TRBJ1-1; possible D gene TRBD1, 5 bases. V was pared by 4 bases and J by 0 bases, with 9 bases between. In germline, CDR1 is SEHNR, CDR2 FQNEAQ (reference sequence). There are 14 residues in the CDR3. The chain's CDR3 is CASSWGSLNTEAFF. In nucleotides, the CDR3 is TGTGCCAGCAGCTGGGGGAGCCTGAACACTGAAGCTTTCTTT. Combining the CDR3 with reference TRBV7-9 and TRBJ1-1 gives the whole variable domain DTGVSQNPRHKITKRGQNVTFRCDPISEHNRLYWYRQTLGQGPEFLTYFQNEAQLEKSRLLSDRFSAERPKGSFSTLEIQRTEQGDSAMYLCASSWGSLNTEAFFGQGTRLTVV.

In its sample, this clonotype is medium-sized (0.01 to 0.1%). The rearrangement joins TRBV27 to TRBJ2-1; D gene uncertain. This CDR3 is built from 11 residues. Looked up from germline, CDR1 is MNHEY and CDR2 is SMNVEV (reference sequence). V was cut by 3 bases and J by 6 bases, with 3 bases left in between. In DNA, the CDR3 is TGTGCCAGCAGTTTTTTCAATGAGCAGTTCTTC. It encodes CASSFFNEQFF.

This clonotype is judged medium-sized. The J gene is TRBJ2-7, the V gene TRBV6-5; possible D gene TRBD1, 5 bases. V was shortened by 0 bases and J by 1 base, with 10 bases between the two germline ends. In germline, CDR1 is MNHEY, CDR2 SVGAGI. There are 15 residues in the CDR3. CDR3 DNA sequence: TGTGCCAGCAGTTACTCGATTCAGGGTTCCTACGAGCAGTACTTC. Translating it yields CASSYSIQGSYEQYF.

This clonotype is deemed medium-sized (0.01 to 0.1%). The V call is TRBV29-1, the J call TRBJ2-5; weak D call: TRBD1 (5 bases). CDR3 length: 13 residues. V lost 6 bases and J lost 2, with 13 bases in between. The germline gives CDR1 SQVTM, CDR2 ANQGSEA. CDR3 residues: CSVPDSRQETQYF. CDR3 DNA: TGCAGCGTCCCTGACAGTCGGCAAGAGACCCAGTACTTC.